This T cell receptor beta chain came from a study of identical twins. General observations from the study: Partly confounded zero-insertion analyses could result from invariant MAIT and iNKT cells. Fewer insertions characterized abundant cord blood beta clonotypes, whereas memory repertoires showed none. There was an excess of low generation probability in the out-of-frame alpha sequences that twins shared.

The ends were cut back, 1 base at V and 0 bases at J, with 13 bases in the middle. Germline loops: CDR1 LGHNA, CDR2 YNFKEQ. The CDR3 sequence is 16 residues long. This clonotype was seen ten or more times. The antigen is undetermined. Every one of the donors was a healthy Caucasian. Each CDR3 protein is one row after TCRdb ran MiXCR on the 5' RACE reads. The repertoire holds 310,000 or so distinct CDR3 sequences, with less than 9.5% as singletons. This same sample was also part of a study on yellow fever vaccine responses in identical twins.

The TCR sequence derives from a woman aged 18-29 years in good health. The material sequenced was CD8+ T cells sorted from blood. J is TRBJ2-7 and V is TRBV4-2; tentatively, D is TRBD2 (6 bases). CDR3 region: CASSQVMDGSSYEQYF. Written as DNA, the CDR3 is TGTGCCAGCAGCCAAGTAATGGACGGGAGCTCCTACGAGCAGTACTTC.